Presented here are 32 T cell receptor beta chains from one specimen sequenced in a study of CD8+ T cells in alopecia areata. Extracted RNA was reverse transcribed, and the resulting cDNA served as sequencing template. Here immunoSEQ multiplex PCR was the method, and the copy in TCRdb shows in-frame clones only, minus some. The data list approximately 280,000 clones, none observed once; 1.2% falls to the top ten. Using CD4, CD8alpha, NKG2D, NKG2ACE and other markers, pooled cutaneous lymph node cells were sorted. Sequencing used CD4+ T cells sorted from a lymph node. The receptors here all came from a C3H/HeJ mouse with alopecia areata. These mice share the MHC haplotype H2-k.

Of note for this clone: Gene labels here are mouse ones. The CDR3 sequence: CAWSLGQGVSYEQYF. Partial CDR3 DNA: TGTGCCTGGAGTCTAGGACAGGGGGTCTCTTAT. The chain has TRBV31 and TRBJ2-7, with 10 nucleotides matching TRBD1. The read ends 4 residues early relative to the CDR3; the germline J gene fills the gap. The CDR3 consists of 15 residues. CDR1 is GKSSPN, CDR2 SITVG, per germline.

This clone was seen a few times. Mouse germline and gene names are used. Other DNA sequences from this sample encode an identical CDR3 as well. The CDR3 bases that were read are TGTGCCAGCAGGCCTCAGGGGAACCAAGAC. Translated, it gives CASRPQGNQD. The whole CDR3 is CASRPQGNQDTQYF. The chain is built from TRBV14 and TRBJ2-5; maybe TRBD1 (6 bases). The observed sequence ends 4 residues before the CDR3 terminus, with the missing tail filled in from the germline J gene. Between the trimmed V and J ends, which lost 5 bases and 0 bases, there was a span of 10 bases. The CDR3 runs to 14 residues. The germline V gene has CDR1 SGHDT and CDR2 FRDEAV.

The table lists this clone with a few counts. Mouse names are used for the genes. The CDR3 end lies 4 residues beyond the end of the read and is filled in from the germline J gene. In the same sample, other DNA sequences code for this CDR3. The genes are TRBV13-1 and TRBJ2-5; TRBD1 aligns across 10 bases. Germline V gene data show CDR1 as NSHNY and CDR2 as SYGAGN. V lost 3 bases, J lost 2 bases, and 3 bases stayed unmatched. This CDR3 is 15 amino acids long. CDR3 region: CASSGTGGGQDTQYF. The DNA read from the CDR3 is TGTGCCAGCAGTGGGACAGGGGGTGGCCAAGAC.

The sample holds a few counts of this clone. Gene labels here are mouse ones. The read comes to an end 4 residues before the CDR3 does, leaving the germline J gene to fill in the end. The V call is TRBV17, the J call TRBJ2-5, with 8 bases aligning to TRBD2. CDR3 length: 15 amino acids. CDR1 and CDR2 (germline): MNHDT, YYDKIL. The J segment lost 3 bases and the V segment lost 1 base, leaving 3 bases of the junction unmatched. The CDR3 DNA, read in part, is TGTGCTAGCAGTAGAGTTGGGGGGGTACAAGAC. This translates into CASSRVGGVQD. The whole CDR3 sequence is CASSRVGGVQDTQYF.

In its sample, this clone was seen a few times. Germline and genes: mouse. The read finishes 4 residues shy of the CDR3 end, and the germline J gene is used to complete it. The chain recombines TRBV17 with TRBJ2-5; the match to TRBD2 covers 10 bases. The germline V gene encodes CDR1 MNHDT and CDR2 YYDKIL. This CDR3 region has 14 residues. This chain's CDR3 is CASSSGTGVDTQYF. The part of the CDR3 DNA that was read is TGTGCTAGCAGTTCCGGGACTGGGGTGGAC.

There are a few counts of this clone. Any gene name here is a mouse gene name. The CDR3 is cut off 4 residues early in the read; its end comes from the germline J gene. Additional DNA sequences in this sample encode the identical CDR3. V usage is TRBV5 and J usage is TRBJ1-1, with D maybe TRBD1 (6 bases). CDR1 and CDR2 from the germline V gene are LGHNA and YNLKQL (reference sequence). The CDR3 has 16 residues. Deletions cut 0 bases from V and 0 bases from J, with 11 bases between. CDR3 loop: CASSQDGDTANTEVFF. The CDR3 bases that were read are TGTGCCAGCAGCCAAGATGGGGACACTGCAAACACA.

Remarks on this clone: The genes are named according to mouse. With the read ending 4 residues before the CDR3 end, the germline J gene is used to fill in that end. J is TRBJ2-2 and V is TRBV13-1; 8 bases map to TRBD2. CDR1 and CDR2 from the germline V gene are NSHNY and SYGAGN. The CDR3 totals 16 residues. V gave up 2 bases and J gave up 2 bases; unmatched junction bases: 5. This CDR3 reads CASSDSTGENTGQLYF. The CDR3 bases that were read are TGTGCCAGCAGTGACTCGACTGGGGAGAACACCGGG.

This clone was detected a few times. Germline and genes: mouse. The sequenced part of the CDR3 DNA is TGTGCCAGCAGGCCGACAGGGGTTAATTCGCCC. Translating gives CASRPTGVNSP. The complete CDR3 reads CASRPTGVNSPLYF. J is TRBJ1-6 and V is TRBV19; 8 bases map to TRBD1. The read terminates 3 residues before the CDR3 end, so the remaining end is supplied by the germline J gene. TRBJ1-6 is recorded as an ORF, its role being uncertain. CDR1 and CDR2 (germline): FNHDT, SITEND (reference sequence). This CDR3 spans 14 amino acids. The V segment lost 5 bases and the J segment 6 bases; nucleotides outside the gene matches: 4.

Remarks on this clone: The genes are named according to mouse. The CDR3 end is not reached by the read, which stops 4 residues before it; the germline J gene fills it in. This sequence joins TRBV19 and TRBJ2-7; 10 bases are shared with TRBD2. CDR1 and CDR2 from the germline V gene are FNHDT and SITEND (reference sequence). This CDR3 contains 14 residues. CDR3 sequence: CASSWTGGVYEQYF. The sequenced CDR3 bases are TGTGCCAGCAGTTGGACTGGGGGTGTTTAT.

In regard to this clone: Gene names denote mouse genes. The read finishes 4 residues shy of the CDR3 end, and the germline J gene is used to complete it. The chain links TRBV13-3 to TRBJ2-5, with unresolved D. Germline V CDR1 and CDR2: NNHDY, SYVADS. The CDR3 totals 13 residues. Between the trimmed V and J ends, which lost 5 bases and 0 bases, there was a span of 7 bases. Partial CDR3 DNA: TGTGCCAGCAGGGAGACAAACCAAGAC. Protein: CASRETNQD. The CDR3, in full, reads CASRETNQDTQYF.

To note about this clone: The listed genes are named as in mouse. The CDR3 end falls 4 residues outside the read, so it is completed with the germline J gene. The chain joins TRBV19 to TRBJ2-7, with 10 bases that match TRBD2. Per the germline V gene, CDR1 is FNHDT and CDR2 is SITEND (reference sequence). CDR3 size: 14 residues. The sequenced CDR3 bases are TGTGCCAGCAGACCGGACTGGGGGCTTTAT. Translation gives CASRPDWGLY. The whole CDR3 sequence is CASRPDWGLYEQYF. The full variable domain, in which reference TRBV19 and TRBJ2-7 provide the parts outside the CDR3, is GGIITQTPKFLIGQEGQKLTLKCQQNFNHDTMYWYRQDSGKGLRLIYYSITENDLQKGDLSEGYDASREKKSSFSLTVTSAQKNEMAVFLCASRPDWGLYEQYFGPGTRLTVL.

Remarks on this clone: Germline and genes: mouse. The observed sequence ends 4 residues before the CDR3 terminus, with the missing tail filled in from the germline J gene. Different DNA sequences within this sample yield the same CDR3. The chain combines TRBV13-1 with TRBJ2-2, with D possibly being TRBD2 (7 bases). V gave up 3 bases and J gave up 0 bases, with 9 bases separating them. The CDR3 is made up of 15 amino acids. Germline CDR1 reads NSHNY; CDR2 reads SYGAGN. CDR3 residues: CASSGGAANTGQLYF. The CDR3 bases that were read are TGTGCCAGCAGTGGGGGGGCCGCAAACACCGGG.

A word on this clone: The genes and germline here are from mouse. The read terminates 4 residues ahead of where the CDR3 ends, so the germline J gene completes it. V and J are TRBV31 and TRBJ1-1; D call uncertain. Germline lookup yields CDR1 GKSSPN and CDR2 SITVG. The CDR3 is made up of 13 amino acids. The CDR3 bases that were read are TGTGCCTGGAGTGGACTGGGAATGGGA. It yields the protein CAWSGLGMG. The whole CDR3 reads CAWSGLGMGEVFF.

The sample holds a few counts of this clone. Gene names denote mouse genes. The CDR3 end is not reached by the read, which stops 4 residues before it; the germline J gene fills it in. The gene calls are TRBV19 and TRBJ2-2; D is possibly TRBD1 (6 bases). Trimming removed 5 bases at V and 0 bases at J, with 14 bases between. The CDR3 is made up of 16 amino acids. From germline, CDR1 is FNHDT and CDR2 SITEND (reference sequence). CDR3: CASRPAGTTNTGQLYF. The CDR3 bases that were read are TGTGCCAGCAGACCTGCCGGGACAACAAACACCGGG.

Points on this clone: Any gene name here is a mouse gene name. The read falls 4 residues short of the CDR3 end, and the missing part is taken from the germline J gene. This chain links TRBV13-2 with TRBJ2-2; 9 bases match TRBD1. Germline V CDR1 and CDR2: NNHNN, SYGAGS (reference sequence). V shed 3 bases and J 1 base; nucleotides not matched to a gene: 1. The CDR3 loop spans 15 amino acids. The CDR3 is CASGGTGVNTGQLYF. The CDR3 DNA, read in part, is TGTGCCAGCGGTGGGACAGGGGTAAACACCGGG.

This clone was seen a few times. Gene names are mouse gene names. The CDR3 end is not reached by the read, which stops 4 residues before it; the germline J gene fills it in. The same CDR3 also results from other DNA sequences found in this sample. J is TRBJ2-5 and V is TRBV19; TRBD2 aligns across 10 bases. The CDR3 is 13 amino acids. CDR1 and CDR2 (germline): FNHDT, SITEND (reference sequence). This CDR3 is CASTGGARDTQYF. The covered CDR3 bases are TGTGCCAGCACTGGGGGGGCGCGGGAC.

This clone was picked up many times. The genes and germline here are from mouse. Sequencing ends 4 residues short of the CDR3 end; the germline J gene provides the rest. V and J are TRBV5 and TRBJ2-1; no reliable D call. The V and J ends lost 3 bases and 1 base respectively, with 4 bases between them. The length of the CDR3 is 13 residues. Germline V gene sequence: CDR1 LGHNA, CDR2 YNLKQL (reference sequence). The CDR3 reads CASSHQNYAEQFF. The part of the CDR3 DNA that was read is TGTGCCAGCAGCCACCAGAACTATGCT.

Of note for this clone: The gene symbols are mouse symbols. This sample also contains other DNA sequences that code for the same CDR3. The CDR3 spells CASSGLNQDTQYF. Partial CDR3 DNA: TGTGCCAGCAGTGGTCTTAACCAAGAC. J is TRBJ2-5 and V is TRBV13-1; D call uncertain. The CDR3 end is not reached by the read, which stops 4 residues before it; the germline J gene fills it in. Trimming shortened V by 3 bases and J by 0 bases, and 5 bases separated the two germline ends. This CDR3 is 13 amino acids long. The V gene's germline CDR1 is NSHNY and CDR2 SYGAGN.

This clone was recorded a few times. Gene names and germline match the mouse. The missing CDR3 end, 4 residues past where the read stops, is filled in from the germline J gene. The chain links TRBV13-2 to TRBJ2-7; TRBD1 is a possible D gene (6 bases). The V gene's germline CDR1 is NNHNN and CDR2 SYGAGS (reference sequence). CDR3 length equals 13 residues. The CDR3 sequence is CASGERDKYEQYF. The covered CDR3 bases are TGTGCCAGCGGTGAGCGGGACAAATAT.

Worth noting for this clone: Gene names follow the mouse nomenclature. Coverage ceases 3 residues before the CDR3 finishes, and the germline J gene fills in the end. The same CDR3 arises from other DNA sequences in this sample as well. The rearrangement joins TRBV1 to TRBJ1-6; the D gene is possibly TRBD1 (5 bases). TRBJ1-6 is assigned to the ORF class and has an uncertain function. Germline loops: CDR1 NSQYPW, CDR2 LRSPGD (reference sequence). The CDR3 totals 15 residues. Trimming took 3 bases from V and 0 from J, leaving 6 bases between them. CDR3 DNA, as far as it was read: TGCACCTGCAGTGCCGACAGTTCCTATAATTCGCCC. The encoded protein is CTCSADSSYNSP. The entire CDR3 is CTCSADSSYNSPLYF.

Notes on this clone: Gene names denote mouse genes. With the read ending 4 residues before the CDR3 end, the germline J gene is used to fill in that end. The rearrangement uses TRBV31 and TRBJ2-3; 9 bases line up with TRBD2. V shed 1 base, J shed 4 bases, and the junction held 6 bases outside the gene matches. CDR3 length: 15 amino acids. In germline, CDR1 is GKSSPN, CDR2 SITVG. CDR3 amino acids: CAWSPPGLGTETLYF. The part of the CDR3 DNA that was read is TGTGCCTGGAGTCCTCCGGGACTGGGAACAGAA. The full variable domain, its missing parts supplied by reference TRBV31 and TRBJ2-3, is AQTIHQWPVAEIKAVGSPLSLGCTIKGKSSPNLYWYWQATGGTLQQLFYSITVGQVESVVQLNLSASRPKDDQFILSTEKLLLSHSGFYLCAWSPPGLGTETLYFGSGTRLTVL.

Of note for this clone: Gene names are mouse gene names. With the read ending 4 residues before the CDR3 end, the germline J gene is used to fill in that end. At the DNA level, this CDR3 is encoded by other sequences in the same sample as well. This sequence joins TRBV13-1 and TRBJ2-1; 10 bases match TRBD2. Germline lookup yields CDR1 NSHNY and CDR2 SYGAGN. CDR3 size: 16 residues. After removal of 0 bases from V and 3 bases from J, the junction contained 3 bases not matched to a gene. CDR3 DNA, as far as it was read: TGTGCCAGCAGTGATGCCCTGGGGGGGCGCTATGCT. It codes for CASSDALGGRYA. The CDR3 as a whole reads CASSDALGGRYAEQFF.

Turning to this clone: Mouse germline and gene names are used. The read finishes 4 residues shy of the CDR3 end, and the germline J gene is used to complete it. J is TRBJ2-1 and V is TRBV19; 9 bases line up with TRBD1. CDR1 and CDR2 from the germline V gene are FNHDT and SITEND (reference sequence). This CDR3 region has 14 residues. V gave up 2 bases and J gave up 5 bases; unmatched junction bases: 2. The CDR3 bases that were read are TGTGCCAGCAGTATTGGACAGGGGCATGCT. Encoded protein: CASSIGQGHA. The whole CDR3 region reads CASSIGQGHAEQFF.

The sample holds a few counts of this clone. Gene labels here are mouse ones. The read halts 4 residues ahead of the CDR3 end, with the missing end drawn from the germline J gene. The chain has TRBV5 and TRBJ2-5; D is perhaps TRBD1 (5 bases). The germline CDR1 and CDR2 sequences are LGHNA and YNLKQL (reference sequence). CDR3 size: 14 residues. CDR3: CASSQQRTKDTQYF. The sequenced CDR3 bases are TGTGCCAGCAGCCAACAACGGACAAAAGAC.

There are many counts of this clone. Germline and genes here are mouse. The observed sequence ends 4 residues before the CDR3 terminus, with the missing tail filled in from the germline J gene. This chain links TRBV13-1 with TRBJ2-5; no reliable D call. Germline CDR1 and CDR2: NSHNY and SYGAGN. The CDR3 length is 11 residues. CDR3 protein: CASSDADTQYF. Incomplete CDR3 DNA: TGTGCCAGCAGTGATGCTGAC.

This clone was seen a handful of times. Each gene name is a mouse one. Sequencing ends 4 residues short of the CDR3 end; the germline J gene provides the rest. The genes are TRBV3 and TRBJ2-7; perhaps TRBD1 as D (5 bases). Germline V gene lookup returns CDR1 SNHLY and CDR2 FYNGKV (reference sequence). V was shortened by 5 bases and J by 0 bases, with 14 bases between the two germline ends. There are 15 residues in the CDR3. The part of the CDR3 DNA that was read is TGTGCCAGCAGCAACTCAACAGGAAGCTCCTAT. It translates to CASSNSTGSSY. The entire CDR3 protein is CASSNSTGSSYEQYF.

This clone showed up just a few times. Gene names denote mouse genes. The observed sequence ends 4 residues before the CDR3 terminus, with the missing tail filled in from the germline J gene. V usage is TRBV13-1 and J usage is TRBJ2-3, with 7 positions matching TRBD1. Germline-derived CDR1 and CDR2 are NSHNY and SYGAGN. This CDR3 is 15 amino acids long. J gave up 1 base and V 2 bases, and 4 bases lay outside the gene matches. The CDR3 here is CASSETGNGAETLYF. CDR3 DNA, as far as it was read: TGTGCCAGCAGTGAGACAGGGAATGGTGCAGAA.

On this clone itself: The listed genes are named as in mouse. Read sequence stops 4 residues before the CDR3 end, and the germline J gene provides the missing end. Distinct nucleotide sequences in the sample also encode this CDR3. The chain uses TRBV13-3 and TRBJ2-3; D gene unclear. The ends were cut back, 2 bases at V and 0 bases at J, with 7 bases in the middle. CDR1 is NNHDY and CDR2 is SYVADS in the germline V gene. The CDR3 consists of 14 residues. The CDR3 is CASSEQASAETLYF. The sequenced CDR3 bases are TGTGCCAGCAGTGAGCAGGCCAGTGCAGAA.

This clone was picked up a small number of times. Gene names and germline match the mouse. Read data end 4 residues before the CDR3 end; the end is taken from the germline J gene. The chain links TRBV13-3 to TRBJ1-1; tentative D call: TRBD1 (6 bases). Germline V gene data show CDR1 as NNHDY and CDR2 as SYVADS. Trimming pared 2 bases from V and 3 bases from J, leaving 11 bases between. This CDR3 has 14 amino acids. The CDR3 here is CASSEQGSDTEVFF. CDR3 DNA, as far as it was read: TGTGCCAGCAGTGAACAGGGTAGCGACACA.

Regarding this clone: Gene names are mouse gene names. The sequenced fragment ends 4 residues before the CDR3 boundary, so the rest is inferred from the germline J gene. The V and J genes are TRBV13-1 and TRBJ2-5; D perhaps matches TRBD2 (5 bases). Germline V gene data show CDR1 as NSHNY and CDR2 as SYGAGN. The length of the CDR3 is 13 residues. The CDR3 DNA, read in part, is TGTGCCAGCAGTTGGGGAGGGAAAGAC. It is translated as CASSWGGKD. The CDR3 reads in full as CASSWGGKDTQYF.

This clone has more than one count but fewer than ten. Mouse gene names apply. CDR3 in amino acids: CASSEETNAEQFF. The sequenced part of the CDR3 DNA is TGTGCCAGCAGTGAAGAGACAAATGCT. The V gene is TRBV13-3, the J gene TRBJ2-1; the D is unclear. The CDR3 end is not reached by the read, which stops 4 residues before it; the germline J gene fills it in. The germline V gene has CDR1 NNHDY and CDR2 SYVADS. CDR3 length: 13 amino acids. Trimming shortened V by 2 bases and J by 5 bases, and 8 bases separated the two germline ends.

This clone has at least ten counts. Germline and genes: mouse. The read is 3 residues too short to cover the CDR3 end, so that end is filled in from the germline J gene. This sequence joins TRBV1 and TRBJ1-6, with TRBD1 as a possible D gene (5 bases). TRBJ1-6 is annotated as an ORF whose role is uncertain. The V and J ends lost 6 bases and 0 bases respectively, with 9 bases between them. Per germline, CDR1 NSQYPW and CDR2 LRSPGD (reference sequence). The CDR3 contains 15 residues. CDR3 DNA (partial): TGCACCTGCAGCCCAGGGAGTTCCTATAATTCGCCC. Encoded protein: CTCSPGSSYNSP. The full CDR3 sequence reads CTCSPGSSYNSPLYF.